Listed below are T cell receptor beta chains from one sample, sequenced in a study of shared clonotypes between healthy human individuals. The repertoire was sequenced with immunoSEQ multiplex PCR; TCRdb's copy has only in-frame clones and lacks some. The table includes millions of clones, 85% to 95% detected once. The source material was naive CD4+ T cells sorted from blood. The source of these receptors is a man between 18 and 29 years old in good health. Each CDR3 is given with its conserved first and last residue. The D gene is left open where the match is weak. Clone size is given for some rows only: seen once, a few or many times, or a class if the clone is expanded.

v_call	d_call	j_call	clone_size	cdr3_aa	cdr3_nt
TRBV2	.	TRBJ1-6	few	CASSEVNSPLHF	TGTGCCAGCAGTGAGGTTAATTCACCCCTCCACTTT
TRBV5-1	.	TRBJ2-2	.	CASSSTSVLEMGELFF	TGCGCCAGCAGCTCGACCAGCGTACTAGAGATGGGGGAGCTGTTTTTT
TRBV7-9	TRBD1	TRBJ2-1	.	CASSLGLDRGNEQFF	TGTGCCAGCAGCTTAGGATTGGACAGGGGTAATGAGCAGTTCTTC
TRBV6-4	.	TRBJ2-7	.	CASSQEMGYEQYF	TGTGCCAGCAGCCAGGAAATGGGATACGAGCAGTACTTC
TRBV2	.	TRBJ2-7	.	CASSVLGEQYF	TGTGCCAGCAGTGTACTTGGGGAGCAGTACTTC
TRBV9	.	TRBJ2-7	.	CASSVVRRAHDEQYF	TGTGCCAGCAGCGTAGTAAGGAGGGCCCACGACGAGCAGTACTTC
TRBV5-1	.	TRBJ2-1	.	CASREEESYNEQFF	TGCGCCAGCAGGGAAGAGGAGTCCTACAATGAGCAGTTCTTC
TRBV6-6	.	TRBJ2-1	once	CASSRGGTGLYNEQFF	TGTGCCAGCAGTAGGGGTGGTACGGGACTCTACAATGAGCAGTTCTTC
TRBV28	.	TRBJ1-5	.	CASSLYWADQPQHF	TGTGCCAGCAGTTTATACTGGGCTGATCAGCCCCAGCATTTT
TRBV6-5	.	TRBJ1-4	.	CASRRGNEKLFF	TGTGCCAGCAGGAGGGGTAATGAAAAACTGTTTTTT
TRBV25-1	.	TRBJ2-7	once	CASSRAQEQYF	TGTGCCAGCAGTAGGGCTCAAGAGCAGTACTTC
TRBV27	.	TRBJ1-2	.	CASRSDANYGYTF	TGTGCCAGCAGGTCGGATGCTAACTATGGCTACACCTTC
TRBV30	.	TRBJ2-2	.	CAWNPGRYTGELFF	TGTGCCTGGAATCCGGGCAGATACACCGGGGAGCTGTTTTTT
TRBV4-3	.	TRBJ1-2	.	CASSQQGTNYGYTF	TGCGCCAGCAGCCAACAGGGGACTAACTATGGCTACACCTTC
TRBV6-1	TRBD1	TRBJ1-2	.	CASSEVEGHRDRTSYGYTF	TGTGCCAGCAGTGAAGTCGAAGGGCATCGGGACAGAACATCATATGGCTACACCTTC
TRBV5-1	.	TRBJ1-5	.	CASSLGNNQPQHF	TGCGCCAGCAGCTTGGGAAACAATCAGCCCCAGCATTTT
TRBV19	TRBD2	TRBJ2-1	few	CASKTSGSSYNEQFF	TGTGCCAGTAAAACTAGCGGGAGCTCCTACAATGAGCAGTTCTTC
TRBV6-1	.	TRBJ1-3	.	CASSEALQTSGNTIYF	TGTGCCAGCAGTGAAGCGCTACAGACCTCTGGAAACACCATATATTTT
TRBV25-1	.	TRBJ1-2	.	CASSETGSNYGYTF	TGTGCCAGCAGTGAGACGGGGTCGAACTATGGCTACACCTTC